Below, 16 T cell receptor beta chains from the same sample are listed, as sequenced in a study of T cells in Graves' hyperthyroidism and ophthalmopathy. RNA transcripts were the template for amplifying TCR beta CDR3 regions. The HTBI primer set was used in a first-round RT-PCR of the TCR CDR3. TCRdb ran MiXCR on the multiplex PCR reads and lists one entry per CDR3 protein. The table includes roughly 570,000 distinct CDR3 sequences, about 45% detected once. The sequencing sample was made of peripheral blood or thyroid tissue (not recorded which). These receptor sequences come from an adult woman with Graves' disease, either hyperthyroidism or ophthalmopathy (not recorded which).

This clonotype has a count of ten or more. V gene TRBV10-3 combines with J gene TRBJ2-5, with D possibly being TRBD1 or TRBD2 (5 bases each). Germline V gives CDR1 ENHRY, CDR2 SYGVKD. The CDR3 runs 14 residues. Trimming left V 5 bases short and J 5 bases short, with 15 bases between. The DNA of the CDR3 is TGTGCCATCAGTCCCGGGACGGGTCTGGAGACCCAGTACTTC. The encoded protein is CAISPGTGLETQYF.

The CDR3 spells CASSGTHYGYTF. CDR3 nucleotide sequence: TGTGCCAGCTCCGGGACCCATTATGGCTACACCTTC. The chain uses TRBV19 and TRBJ1-2; D is possibly TRBD1 (5 bases). The CDR3 is made up of 12 amino acids. CDR1 and CDR2 (germline): LNHDA, SQIVND (reference sequence). V was pared by 9 bases and J by 5 bases, with 13 bases between.

With respect to this clonotype: This clone may be a read error of a much larger clone one base away. This CDR3 is missing its conserved last phenylalanine or tryptophan, likely due to a read error. V gene TRBV6-2 or TRBV6-3 combines with J gene TRBJ2-7, with D unclear. CDR3 length equals 12 residues. Between the trimmed V and J ends, which lost 2 bases and 4 bases, there was a span of 6 bases. Germline lookup yields CDR1 MNHEY and CDR2 SVGEGT. CDR3 loop: CASSYQAYEQYS. In DNA, the CDR3 is TGTGCCAGCAGTTACCAGGCGTACGAGCAGTACTCC.

On this clonotype itself: With a much larger clone just one base away, this may be a read error. It is likely a read error, because the conserved phenylalanine at the end of the CDR3 is missing. This chain connects TRBV6-6 to TRBJ2-7; maybe TRBD1 (5 bases). The length of the CDR3 is 11 residues. CDR1 and CDR2 (germline): MNHNY, SVGAGI (reference sequence). The ends were cut back, 8 bases at V and 2 bases at J, with 7 bases in the middle. Here the CDR3 reads CASGRAYEQYC. Here the CDR3 DNA reads TGTGCCAGCGGCAGGGCCTACGAGCAGTACTGC.

There are many counts of this clonotype. The rearrangement uses TRBV20-1 and TRBJ2-7; TRBD2 matches 11 bases. J was trimmed by 2 bases and V by 3 bases; bases with no gene match: 9. CDR1 is DFQATT and CDR2 is SNEGSKA in the germline V gene (reference sequence). The CDR3 runs 16 residues. CDR3 sequence reads: CSARIPSGRNPYEQYF. The CDR3 DNA follows: TGCAGTGCTAGGATCCCTAGCGGGAGGAACCCCTACGAGCAGTACTTC.

This clonotype showed up just a few times. The chain combines TRBV12-3 or TRBV12-4 with TRBJ2-5; weak D call: TRBD2 (6 bases). Trimming pared 6 bases from V and 5 bases from J, leaving 13 bases between. The CDR3 has 13 amino acids. CDR3 bases: TGTGCCAGCAGCTCTGGGCTAGCGGAGACCCAGTACTTC. Amino acid sequence: CASSSGLAETQYF.

The chain links TRBV25-1 to TRBJ2-1, with 13 positions matching TRBD2. The CDR3 spans 15 residues. CDR1 and CDR2 (germline): MGHDK, SYGVNS. With V trimmed by 6 bases and J by 5 bases, 4 bases remained unmatched. The CDR3 loop reads CASSTGLAGHNEQFF. CDR3 DNA: TGTGCCAGCAGCACGGGACTAGCGGGACACAATGAGCAGTTCTTC.

J is TRBJ2-5 and V is TRBV7-9; tentatively, D is TRBD1 (6 bases). Trimming shortened V by 7 bases and J by 4 bases, and 10 bases separated the two germline ends. Looked up from germline, CDR1 is SEHNR and CDR2 is FQNEAQ (reference sequence). The CDR3 is 12 amino acids. The CDR3 region is CASTLGAETQYF. CDR3 nucleotides: TGTGCCAGCACCTTGGGGGCAGAGACCCAGTACTTC.

This clonotype came up many times. The CDR3 sequence is CASNLDRGLKANYGYTF. Written as DNA, the CDR3 is TGTGCCAGCAACCTCGACAGGGGCCTCAAAGCTAACTATGGCTACACCTTC. The chain uses TRBV2 and TRBJ1-2; the match to TRBD1 covers 8 bases. CDR3 length: 17 amino acids. Trimming at V came to 7 bases and at J to 0 bases, leaving 13 bases not matched to a gene. Germline V lookup: CDR1 SNHLY, CDR2 FYNNEI. The full variable domain, in which reference TRBV2 and TRBJ1-2 provide the parts outside the CDR3, is EPEVTQTPSHQVTQMGQEVILRCVPISNHLYFYWYRQILGQKVEFLVSFYNNEISEKSEIFDDQFSVERPDGSNFTLKIRSTKLEDSAMYFCASNLDRGLKANYGYTFGSGTRLTVV.

In this sample, this clonotype turned up many times. J is TRBJ2-2 and V is TRBV9, with 8 positions matching TRBD2. CDR1 is SGDLS, CDR2 YYNGEE, per germline. The CDR3 is 15 amino acids. V dropped 4 bases and J dropped 6; count of bases not matched to a gene: 8. The CDR3 bases are TGTGCCAGCAGCAAGTACGAGCGGGAGTCCGGGGAGCTGTTTTTT. Its protein product is CASSKYERESGELFF.

This clonotype was detected many times. V usage is TRBV11-2 and J usage is TRBJ1-2, with a weak D call TRBD1 (6 bases). Trimming stripped 6 bases from V and 2 bases from J, with 10 bases between. The germline gives CDR1 SGHAT, CDR2 FQNNGV. This CDR3 region has 13 residues. The CDR3 sequence is CASRKDSNYGYTF. The CDR3 DNA is TGTGCCAGCAGAAAGGACAGCAACTATGGCTACACCTTC.

This clonotype has a handful of counts. V and J are TRBV29-1 and TRBJ1-2; 7 bases map to TRBD1. The V segment lost 7 bases and the J segment 7 bases; nucleotides outside the gene matches: 9. In germline, CDR1 is SQVTM, CDR2 ANQGSEA. The CDR3 runs to 12 residues. The CDR3 DNA is TGCAGCGGCTCAGGGGGTGAGGGTGGCTACACCTTC. This sequence encodes CSGSGGEGGYTF.

The chain recombines TRBV7-2 with TRBJ1-1; 9 positions agree with TRBD1. V was clipped by 3 bases and J by 11 bases; unmatched bases: 7. The CDR3 covers 13 residues. Germline loops: CDR1 SGHTA, CDR2 FQGNSA. In nucleotides, the CDR3 is TGTGCCAGCAGCTTGCAATCCGGGACAGGGGCTTTCTTT. Translating gives CASSLQSGTGAFF.

A word on this clonotype: The CDR3 carries no conserved terminal phenylalanine or tryptophan, so it likely arises from a read error. The J gene is TRBJ1-1, the V gene TRBV3-1; the D gene is possibly TRBD1 (6 bases). Germline CDR1 reads LGHDT; CDR2 reads YNNKEL (reference sequence). The CDR3 contains 12 residues. Between the trimmed V and J ends, which lost 5 bases and 10 bases, there was a span of 14 bases. This chain's CDR3 is CASSSQGGGAFS. CDR3 nucleotides: TGTGCCAGCAGCTCACAGGGTGGGGGAGCTTTCTCT.

This clonotype occurred many times. The genes are TRBV18 and TRBJ2-5; 9 bases map to TRBD1. Germline-derived CDR1 and CDR2 are KGHSH and LQKENI. The junction had 7 bases not matched to a gene; V was cut back by 6 bases and J by 2 bases. The CDR3 is made up of 15 amino acids. The CDR3, as DNA: TGTGCCAGCTCCCTCGGGACAGGGCGGCAAGAGACCCAGTACTTC. This translates into CASSLGTGRQETQYF.

A word on this clonotype: Germline and junction disagree at one end, which may indicate a read error. J is TRBJ1-2 and V is TRBV10-3; D unresolved. The length of the CDR3 is 14 residues. Germline V CDR1 and CDR2: ENHRY, SYGVKD. The CDR3 loop is CASSESWVYYGYTF. CDR3 DNA: TGTGCCAGCAGTGAGTCCTGGGTTTACTATGGCTACACCTTC.